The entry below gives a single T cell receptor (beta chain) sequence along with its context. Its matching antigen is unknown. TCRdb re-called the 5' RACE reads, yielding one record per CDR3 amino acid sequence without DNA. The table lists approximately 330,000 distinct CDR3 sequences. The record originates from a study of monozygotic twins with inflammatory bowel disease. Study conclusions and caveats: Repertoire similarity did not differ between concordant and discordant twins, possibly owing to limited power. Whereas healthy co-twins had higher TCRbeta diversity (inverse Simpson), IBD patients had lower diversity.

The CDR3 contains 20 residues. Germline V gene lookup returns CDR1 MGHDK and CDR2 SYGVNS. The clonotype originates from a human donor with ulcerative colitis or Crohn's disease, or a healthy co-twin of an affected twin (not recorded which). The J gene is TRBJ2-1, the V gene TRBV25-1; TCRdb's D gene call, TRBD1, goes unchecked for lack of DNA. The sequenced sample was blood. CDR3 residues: CASSESLGTKQGSSYNEQFF.